This entry lists 31 T cell receptor beta chains sequenced from one sample in a study of type 1 regulatory T cells. TCRdb re-called the reads with MiXCR, one entry per CDR3 protein. The sample includes tens of thousands of distinct CDR3 sequences, roughly 72% of them seen just once. No cognate antigen is known for these TCRs. Specimen: cultured T cells, either the whole culture or a sorted T cell fraction (not recorded which). Subset noted: Tr1-enriched cell product generated in vitro against host alloantigens. These receptors came from a human donor in good health.

This clonotype was recorded only once. V is TRBV16 and J is TRBJ2-4; 9 bases align to TRBD1. Germline CDR1 and CDR2: KGHSY and FQNENV. The CDR3 is 16 residues long. V lost 4 bases to trimming and J lost 0 bases; unmatched junction nucleotides: 4. CDR3 nucleotide sequence: TGTGCCAGCAGCCGAGGACAGGGGATAGCCAAAAACATTCAGTACTTC. This sequence encodes CASSRGQGIAKNIQYF. Variable domain in full (rest from reference TRBV16 and TRBJ2-4): GEEVAQTPKHLVRGEGQKAKLYCAPIKGHSYVFWYQQVLKNEFKFLISFQNENVFDETGMPKERFSAKCLPNSPCSLEIQATKLEDSAVYFCASSRGQGIAKNIQYFGAGTRLSVL.

The rearrangement joins TRBV25-1 to TRBJ2-1; 9 bases map to TRBD1. V gave up 8 bases and J gave up 0 bases; unmatched junction bases: 2. The CDR3 totals 14 residues. CDR1 is MGHDK and CDR2 is SYGVNS in the germline V gene. The CDR3 here is CASWGQGSYNEQFF. The CDR3 nucleotides are TGTGCCAGCTGGGGACAGGGCTCCTACAATGAGCAGTTCTTC. Variable domain in full (rest from reference TRBV25-1 and TRBJ2-1): EADIYQTPRYLVIGTGKKITLECSQTMGHDKMYWYQQDPGMELHLIHYSYGVNSTEKGDLSSESTVSRIRTEHFPLTLESARPSHTSQYLCASWGQGSYNEQFFGPGTRLTVL.

V usage is TRBV6-1 and J usage is TRBJ1-2, with TRBD1 identical over 7 bases. V lost 3 bases, J lost 5 bases, and 6 bases stayed unmatched. The CDR3 runs to 14 residues. The germline CDR1 and CDR2 sequences are MNHNS and SASEGT. The CDR3 loop reads CASSDYDRVYGYTF. CDR3 DNA: TGTGCCAGCAGTGATTACGACAGGGTATATGGCTACACCTTC.

The V gene is TRBV12-3 or TRBV12-4, the J gene TRBJ2-1; D gene uncertain. This CDR3 spans 12 amino acids. V lost 2 bases, J lost 9 bases, and 8 bases lay in between. CDR3 sequence: CASSLNRAEQFF. The CDR3 region has the DNA TGTGCCAGCAGTTTAAATCGGGCTGAGCAGTTCTTC.

The chain is built from TRBV2 and TRBJ1-2; perhaps TRBD1 as D (6 bases). The germline CDR1 and CDR2 sequences are SNHLY and FYNNEI. With 8 bases removed from V and 4 bases from J, the gap between germline ends came to 14 bases. The CDR3 has 13 amino acids. The CDR3 loop reads CASGGQGTYGYTF. The CDR3 region has the DNA TGTGCCAGCGGCGGTCAGGGGACCTATGGCTACACCTTC.

V and J are TRBV5-1 and TRBJ2-1, with 8 bases lining up with TRBD1. The CDR3 totals 15 residues. J gave up 7 bases and V 0 bases, and 6 bases lay outside the gene matches. Germline CDR1 SGHRS, CDR2 YFSETQ. CDR3 DNA: TGCGCCAGCAGCTTGGAGCGGACAGGGAGGAATGAGCAGTTCTTC. It translates to CASSLERTGRNEQFF.

The rearrangement joins TRBV20-1 to TRBJ1-1; D not resolved. Germline V CDR1 and CDR2: DFQATT, SNEGSKA (reference sequence). V lost 6 bases and J 6 bases, leaving 11 bases between the germline ends. The CDR3 sequence is 11 residues long. CDR3 nucleotide sequence: TGCAGTGCCAGACAAGGTTCTGAAGCTTTCTTT. This sequence encodes CSARQGSEAFF.

The V call is TRBV18, the J call TRBJ1-1; D gene uncertain. This CDR3 contains 12 residues. The V end lost 0 bases, the J end lost 11 bases, and 10 bases lay between the germline ends. Germline V gene lookup returns CDR1 KGHSH and CDR2 LQKENI. CDR3 sequence reads: CASSPPEGKAFF. The CDR3 DNA sequence: TGTGCCAGCTCACCACCGGAGGGTAAGGCTTTCTTT.

The V gene is TRBV28, the J gene TRBJ1-5; 8 bases match TRBD1. CDR1 and CDR2 from the germline V gene are MDHEN and SYDVKM. The junction had 4 bases not matched to a gene; V was cut back by 5 bases and J by 7 bases. This CDR3 spans 13 amino acids. The CDR3 DNA reads TGTGCCAGCAGTACAGGGGGAAGACAGCCCCAGCATTTT. It codes for CASSTGGRQPQHF.

This chain uses TRBV6-1 with TRBJ2-7; D call uncertain. The V end lost 0 bases, the J end lost 3 bases, and 21 bases lay between the germline ends. The germline CDR1 and CDR2 sequences are MNHNS and SASEGT. This CDR3 comprises 18 residues. The CDR3 nucleotides are TGTGCCAGCAGTGAAGCCGAGATTGCCCGCCTAAGTCACTACGAGCAGTACTTC. It yields the protein CASSEAEIARLSHYEQYF.

This rearrangement joins TRBV28 to TRBJ1-5; possibly TRBD1 for D (5 bases). Germline V gene sequence: CDR1 MDHEN, CDR2 SYDVKM. V lost 4 bases and J 5 bases, leaving 9 bases between the germline ends. There are 13 residues in the CDR3. CDR3 DNA sequence: TGTGCCAGCAGTTCGAAGGGGCATCAGCCCCAGCATTTT. This sequence encodes CASSSKGHQPQHF.

This clonotype is labeled as medium-sized. This chain connects TRBV5-4 to TRBJ1-1, with 8 nucleotides matching TRBD1. After removal of 6 bases from V and 5 bases from J, the junction contained 9 bases not matched to a gene. Germline CDR1 reads SGHNT; CDR2 reads YYREEE (reference sequence). The CDR3 loop spans 14 amino acids. The CDR3 DNA is TGTGCCAGCACACTACAGGGGGGGCAGACTGAAGCTTTCTTT. Its protein product is CASTLQGGQTEAFF.

The gene calls are TRBV7-9 and TRBJ2-7, with TRBD2 identical over 7 bases. Trimming cost V 0 bases and J 3 bases; bases outside gene matches: 5. CDR3 length: 15 amino acids. Germline-derived CDR1 and CDR2 are SEHNR and FQNEAQ (reference sequence). The CDR3 DNA sequence: TGTGCCAGCAGCTTAGCGACGGGACTACTCTACGAGCAGTACTTC. This sequence encodes CASSLATGLLYEQYF. Complete variable domain (other parts from reference TRBV7-9 and TRBJ2-7): DTGVSQNPRHKITKRGQNVTFRCDPISEHNRLYWYRQTLGQGPEFLTYFQNEAQLEKSRLLSDRFSAERPKGSFSTLEIQRTEQGDSAMYLCASSLATGLLYEQYFGPGTRLTVT.

This clonotype qualifies as medium-sized. The rearrangement links TRBV11-2 to TRBJ1-1, with D unclear. The length of the CDR3 is 14 residues. Germline CDR1 reads SGHAT; CDR2 reads FQNNGV. The ends were cut back, 4 bases at V and 0 bases at J, with 9 bases in the middle. The CDR3 region has the DNA TGTGCCAGCAGCTCCGGACGGATGAACACTGAAGCTTTCTTT. It yields the protein CASSSGRMNTEAFF. Full variable domain (outside the CDR3, taken from reference TRBV11-2 and TRBJ1-1): EAGVAQSPRYKIIEKRQSVAFWCNPISGHATLYWYQQILGQGPKLLIQFQNNGVVDDSQLPKDRFSAERLKGVDSTLKIQPAKLEDSAVYLCASSSGRMNTEAFFGQGTRLTVV.

The gene calls are TRBV29-1 and TRBJ1-3; D not certain. With 2 bases removed from V and 2 bases from J, the gap between germline ends came to 4 bases. This CDR3 is 12 amino acids long. Germline V gene data show CDR1 as SQVTM and CDR2 as ANQGSEA. Here the CDR3 DNA reads TGCAGCGTTGAAACCGCTGGAAACACCATATATTTT. Amino acids: CSVETAGNTIYF.

V gene TRBV6-5 combines with J gene TRBJ1-2, with D perhaps matching TRBD1 (6 bases). CDR1 is MNHEY, CDR2 SVGAGI, per germline. This CDR3 has 13 amino acids. V was cut by 6 bases and J by 7 bases, with 15 bases left in between. In nucleotides, the CDR3 is TGTGCCAGCAGCCCCTATGGGGGGCTTGGCTACACCTTC. Its translation: CASSPYGGLGYTF.

This chain uses TRBV5-1 with TRBJ2-1, with 12 bases fitting TRBD2. CDR1 is SGHRS and CDR2 is YFSETQ in the germline V gene. V lost 0 bases, J lost 6 bases, and 7 bases stayed unmatched. This CDR3 has 17 amino acids. CDR3 bases: TGCGCCAGCAGCTTGGCCGCTCTAGCGGGGGGGAGCAATGAGCAGTTCTTC. Protein: CASSLAALAGGSNEQFF. The full variable domain, in which reference TRBV5-1 and TRBJ2-1 provide the parts outside the CDR3, is KAGVTQTPRYLIKTRGQQVTLSCSPISGHRSVSWYQQTPGQGLQFLFEYFSETQRNKGNFPGRFSGRQFSNSRSEMNVSTLELGDSALYLCASSLAALAGGSNEQFFGPGTRLTVL.

The chain couples TRBV12-3 or TRBV12-4 to TRBJ1-5; 10 bases agree with TRBD1. Unmatched junction bases numbered 4, after V lost 3 bases and J lost 8 bases. The CDR3 has 14 residues. Here the CDR3 reads CASSLTGGREPQHF. CDR3 bases: TGTGCCAGCAGTTTGACAGGGGGCAGGGAGCCCCAGCATTTT.

The rearrangement links TRBV5-4 to TRBJ2-5; 10 positions match TRBD2. CDR3 size: 16 residues. V dropped 5 bases and J dropped 7; count of bases not matched to a gene: 14. Germline-derived CDR1 and CDR2 are SGHNT and YYREEE (reference sequence). CDR3 region: CASRSAASGGVGTQYF. CDR3 sequence (DNA): TGTGCCAGCAGGTCGGCAGCTAGCGGGGGCGTAGGGACCCAGTACTTC. Combining the CDR3 with reference TRBV5-4 and TRBJ2-5 gives the whole variable domain ETGVTQSPTHLIKTRGQQVTLRCSSQSGHNTVSWYQQALGQGPQFIFQYYREEENGRGNFPPRFSGLQFPNYSSELNVNALELDDSALYLCASRSAASGGVGTQYFGPGTRLLVL.

This rearrangement joins TRBV5-1 to TRBJ1-3, with D possibly matching TRBD1 (5 bases). This CDR3 contains 15 residues. Germline V gene lookup returns CDR1 SGHRS and CDR2 YFSETQ. V dropped 3 bases and J dropped 3 bases, with 13 bases sitting between them. The CDR3 nucleotides are TGCGCCAGCAGCTCCCTGGGAGGGGATGGAAACACCATATATTTT. This encodes CASSSLGGDGNTIYF.

The genes are TRBV6-5 and TRBJ1-1, with D perhaps matching TRBD1 (5 bases). V was cut by 6 bases and J by 1 base, with 6 bases left in between. From germline, CDR1 is MNHEY and CDR2 SVGAGI. The length of the CDR3 is 12 residues. This chain's CDR3 is CASRQGNTEAFF. In DNA form, the CDR3 reads TGTGCCAGCAGGCAGGGGAACACTGAAGCTTTCTTT.

V usage is TRBV29-1 and J usage is TRBJ2-2; D is ambiguous. The V and J ends lost 4 bases and 5 bases respectively, with 14 bases between them. The CDR3 loop spans 14 amino acids. CDR1 SQVTM and CDR2 ANQGSEA come from the germline V gene. CDR3 in amino acids: CSVARTAKTGELFF. CDR3 coding DNA: TGCAGCGTTGCCAGAACAGCCAAGACCGGGGAGCTGTTTTTT.

This clonotype was seen a single time. V and J are TRBV20-1 and TRBJ2-2; D unclear. CDR1 is DFQATT, CDR2 SNEGSKA, per germline (reference sequence). V dropped 5 bases and J dropped 4 bases, with 11 bases sitting between them. The CDR3 has 13 amino acids. The CDR3 region is CSAHKQGTGELFF. The CDR3 DNA is TGCAGTGCTCATAAGCAAGGCACCGGGGAGCTGTTTTTT.

V and J are TRBV7-2 and TRBJ2-7; D may match TRBD1 or TRBD2 (6 bases each). CDR1 SGHTA and CDR2 FQGNSA come from the germline V gene. CDR3 size: 13 residues. V lost 5 bases and J 2 bases, leaving 10 bases between the germline ends. The chain's CDR3 is CASSRGGTYEQYF. CDR3 sequence (DNA): TGTGCCAGCAGCCGAGGGGGGACCTACGAGCAGTACTTC.

This chain uses TRBV9 with TRBJ1-5, with 9 bases lining up with TRBD1. After removal of 3 bases from V and 0 bases from J, the junction contained 13 bases not matched to a gene. CDR3 size: 19 residues. CDR1 is SGDLS, CDR2 YYNGEE, per germline. CDR3 sequence: CASSEPRDRVGCSNQPQHF. The CDR3 DNA follows: TGTGCCAGCAGCGAGCCTAGGGACAGGGTAGGATGTAGCAATCAGCCCCAGCATTTT.

The J gene is TRBJ2-5, the V gene TRBV12-3 or TRBV12-4; 12 bases map to TRBD2. Germline trimming cut 5 bases from V and 7 bases from J; bases unmatched to any gene: 5. The CDR3 totals 14 residues. The CDR3, as DNA: TGTGCCAGCAGTCCTAGCGGGGGGGCCGCGACCCAGTACTTC. Its protein is CASSPSGGAATQYF.

The chain has TRBV20-1 and TRBJ2-5, with a tentative D call TRBD1 (5 bases). The V end lost 3 bases, the J end lost 4 bases, and 15 bases lay between the germline ends. The germline CDR1 and CDR2 sequences are DFQATT and SNEGSKA (reference sequence). The CDR3 runs to 14 residues. CDR3 coding DNA: TGCAGTGCTAGGTCCGGGCAGGGCAGAGAGACCCAGTACTTC. Protein: CSARSGQGRETQYF.

V and J are TRBV6-2 or TRBV6-3 and TRBJ2-7; 9 bases are shared with TRBD1. V dropped 6 bases and J dropped 2; count of bases not matched to a gene: 5. Germline CDR1 and CDR2: MNHEY and SVGEGT. The CDR3 is made up of 14 amino acids. CDR3 in amino acids: CASRTGTGTYEQYF. The CDR3 DNA reads as TGTGCCAGCAGAACCGGGACAGGGACCTACGAGCAGTACTTC.

This chain links TRBV28 with TRBJ1-2; D not certain. CDR3 length: 12 amino acids. Trimming cost V 3 bases and J 2 bases, with 4 bases left between them. Germline CDR1 and CDR2: MDHEN and SYDVKM. The CDR3: CASSFPNYGYTF. Written as DNA, the CDR3 is TGTGCCAGCAGTTTCCCGAACTATGGCTACACCTTC.

This clonotype was observed a few times. The J gene is TRBJ2-3, the V gene TRBV30; the D is unclear. The V end was cut by 3 bases, the J end by 6 bases, with 13 bases between. Germline V gene lookup returns CDR1 GTSNPN and CDR2 SVGIG (reference sequence). The CDR3 sequence is 13 residues long. In DNA form, the CDR3 reads TGTGCCTGGAGGGGTCTAGATAAGGATACGCAGTATTTT. This encodes CAWRGLDKDTQYF.

Only a few counts were recorded for this clonotype. The chain couples TRBV29-1 to TRBJ2-1; D is uncertain. The germline V gene encodes CDR1 SQVTM and CDR2 ANQGSEA. Trimming shortened V by 4 bases and J by 5 bases, and 9 bases separated the two germline ends. This CDR3 contains 12 residues. DNA for the CDR3: TGCAGCGTTGTTCCTCCTCACAATGAGCAGTTCTTC. This gives the protein CSVVPPHNEQFF.